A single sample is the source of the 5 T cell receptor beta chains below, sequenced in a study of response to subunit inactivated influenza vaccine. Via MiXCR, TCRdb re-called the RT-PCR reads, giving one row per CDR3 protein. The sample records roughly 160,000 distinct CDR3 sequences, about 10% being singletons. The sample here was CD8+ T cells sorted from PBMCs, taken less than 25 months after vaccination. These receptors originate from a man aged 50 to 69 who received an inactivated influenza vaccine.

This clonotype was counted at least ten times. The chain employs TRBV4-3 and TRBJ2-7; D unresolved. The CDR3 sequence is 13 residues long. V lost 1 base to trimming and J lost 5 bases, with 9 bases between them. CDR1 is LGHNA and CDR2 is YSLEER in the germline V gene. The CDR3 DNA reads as TGCGCCAGCAGCCAAGCCAAGAGCCACGAGCAGTACTTC. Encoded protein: CASSQAKSHEQYF.

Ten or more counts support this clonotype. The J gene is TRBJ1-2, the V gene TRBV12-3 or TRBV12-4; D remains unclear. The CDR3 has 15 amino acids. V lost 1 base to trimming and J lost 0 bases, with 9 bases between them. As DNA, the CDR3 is TGTGCCAGCAGTTTAGGGAGTTCCTCTAACTATGGCTACACCTTC. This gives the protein CASSLGSSSNYGYTF.

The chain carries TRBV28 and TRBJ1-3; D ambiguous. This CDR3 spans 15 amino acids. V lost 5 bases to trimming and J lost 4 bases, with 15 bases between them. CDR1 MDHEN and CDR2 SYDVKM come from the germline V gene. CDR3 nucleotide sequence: TGTGCCAGCAGTCCCTCCGGGCCTCCCGGAAACACCATATATTTT. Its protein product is CASSPSGPPGNTIYF.

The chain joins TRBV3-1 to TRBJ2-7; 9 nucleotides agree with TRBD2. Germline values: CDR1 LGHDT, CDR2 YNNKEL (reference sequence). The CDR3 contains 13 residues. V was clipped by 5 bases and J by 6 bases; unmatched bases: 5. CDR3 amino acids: CASSYSGRSEQYF. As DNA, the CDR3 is TGTGCCAGCAGCTATAGCGGGAGAAGCGAGCAGTACTTC.

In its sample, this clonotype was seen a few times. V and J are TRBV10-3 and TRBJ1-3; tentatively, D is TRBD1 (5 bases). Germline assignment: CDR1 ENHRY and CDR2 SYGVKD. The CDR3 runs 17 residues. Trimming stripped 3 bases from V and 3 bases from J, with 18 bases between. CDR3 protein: CAISDYDTTRVGNTIYF. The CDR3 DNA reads TGTGCCATCAGTGATTACGACACGACCAGGGTTGGAAACACCATATATTTT.